These 27 T cell receptor beta chains originate from one sample sequenced in a study of T cells after somatic rescue of genetic block. Libraries were prepared by immunoSEQ multiplex PCR; TCRdb keeps only in-frame clonotypes and omits some of them. The sample has around 12,000 clones, around 72% seen once. Sequenced material: peripheral blood mononuclear cells (PBMCs). Receptors were obtained from a boy aged 10-17 years.

V and J are TRBV10-2 and TRBJ1-5; D might be TRBD1 (5 bases). The CDR3 length is 17 residues. V was pared by 0 bases and J by 4 bases, with 16 bases between. Per the germline V gene, CDR1 is WSHSY and CDR2 is SAAADI. CDR3 region: CASSESGDSRRNQPQHF. The CDR3 DNA reads as TGCGCCAGCAGTGAGTCGGGGGACTCCCGCAGAAATCAGCCCCAGCATTTT.

The genes are TRBV19 and TRBJ2-7; 7 bases are shared with TRBD1. Germline V gene data show CDR1 as LNHDA and CDR2 as SQIVND (reference sequence). The CDR3 has 14 residues. V was clipped by 9 bases and J by 3 bases; unmatched bases: 11. Written as DNA, the CDR3 is TGTGCCAGACCTTGGGACAGAACTTTCTACGAGCAGTACTTC. This encodes CARPWDRTFYEQYF.

The J gene is TRBJ2-5, the V gene TRBV9, with TRBD1 matching 7 bases. The DNA end is a closer match to TRBJ2-7, so the J assignment may be wrong. Germline V gives CDR1 SGDLS, CDR2 YYNGEE. This CDR3 spans 13 amino acids. CDR3 sequence: CASSGRGSYEQYF. The CDR3 nucleotides read TGTGCCAGCAGCGGCAGGGGGTCCTACGAGCAGTACTTC.

This clone was seen a handful of times. V is TRBV6-1 and J is TRBJ2-7; 7 positions agree with TRBD2. The CDR3 is 16 amino acids. Germline trimming cut 4 bases from V and 2 bases from J; bases unmatched to any gene: 11. Germline V gene lookup returns CDR1 MNHNS and CDR2 SASEGT. The DNA of the CDR3 is TGTGCCAGCAGTGGCCCGCTAGCGGTTCCGGCCTACGAGCAGTACTTC. Translation gives CASSGPLAVPAYEQYF.

CDR3 loop: CASSPGTGRGGNIQYF. The CDR3 DNA sequence: TGTGCCAGCAGTCCCGGGACAGGGAGGGGAGGAAACATTCAGTACTTC. The chain uses TRBV9 and TRBJ2-4; 9 bases line up with TRBD1. The germline V gene has CDR1 SGDLS and CDR2 YYNGEE. Trimming at V came to 5 bases and at J to 6 bases, leaving 12 bases not matched to a gene. CDR3 length: 16 residues.

The chain couples TRBV19 to TRBJ1-1, with no clear D. Looked up from germline, CDR1 is LNHDA and CDR2 is SQIVND (reference sequence). The V gene lost 3 bases and the J gene lost 0 bases, with 8 bases spanning the gap. The CDR3 consists of 14 residues. The CDR3: CASSIGRLNTEAFF. The CDR3 DNA follows: TGTGCCAGTAGTATCGGCAGGTTGAACACTGAAGCTTTCTTT. Together with reference TRBV19 and TRBJ1-1, the CDR3 gives the full variable domain: DGGITQSPKYLFRKEGQNVTLSCEQNLNHDAMYWYRQDPGQGLRLIYYSQIVNDFQKGDIAEGYSVSREKKESFPLTVTSAQKNPTAFYLCASSIGRLNTEAFFGQGTRLTVV.

This clone was seen more than once but under ten times. CDR3 bases: TGTGCCAGCTCCCGGAATGGTGAGAGAGCTACGCAGTATTTT. Protein: CASSRNGERATQYF. The rearrangement links TRBV18 to TRBJ2-3; D not resolved. Trimming pared 6 bases from V and 8 bases from J, leaving 18 bases between. The CDR3 consists of 14 residues. Looked up from germline, CDR1 is KGHSH and CDR2 is LQKENI.

This clone was seen a handful of times. The V and J genes are TRBV7-9 and TRBJ2-7; either TRBD1 or TRBD2 may supply D (5 bases each). The V and J ends lost 1 base and 5 bases respectively, with 15 bases between them. CDR1 and CDR2 (germline): SEHNR, FQNEAQ (reference sequence). This CDR3 has 15 residues. The CDR3 sequence is CASSLDVWLGDEQYF. The DNA of the CDR3 is TGTGCCAGCAGCTTAGATGTTTGGTTGGGGGACGAGCAGTACTTC.

The chain carries TRBV29-1 and TRBJ2-4; D unresolved. V was clipped by 4 bases and J by 0 bases, with 19 bases between them. Germline loops: CDR1 SQVTM, CDR2 ANQGSEA. This CDR3 is built from 17 residues. In DNA, the CDR3 is TGCAGCGTTGCCCCGGGCCTTACGGGTCTAGCCAAAAACATTCAGTACTTC. Its translation: CSVAPGLTGLAKNIQYF.

The chain carries TRBV10-3 and TRBJ2-3; 8 bases align to TRBD2. Germline V gene lookup returns CDR1 ENHRY and CDR2 SYGVKD. V shed 3 bases, J shed 0 bases, and the junction held 11 bases outside the gene matches. This CDR3 is 18 amino acids long. CDR3 DNA: TGTGCCATCAGTGACCCCCTGGGACTAGTTCCTAGCACAGATACGCAGTATTTT. Translating it yields CAISDPLGLVPSTDTQYF.

This chain uses TRBV6-5 with TRBJ2-1, with a tentative D call TRBD2 (5 bases). The germline V and J ends were trimmed by 0 bases and 8 bases, with 11 bases remaining between them. Germline V gives CDR1 MNHEY, CDR2 SVGAGI. The CDR3 totals 14 residues. CDR3 sequence reads: CASSYSPTTDEQFF. The DNA for the CDR3 is TGTGCCAGCAGTTACTCCCCGACTACGGATGAGCAGTTCTTC.

This clone was seen more than once but under ten times. V and J are TRBV27 and TRBJ1-1; no clear D. The germline V gene encodes CDR1 MNHEY and CDR2 SMNVEV (reference sequence). Trimming pared 6 bases from V and 0 bases from J, leaving 8 bases between. There are 13 residues in the CDR3. CDR3 loop: CASRPFMNTEAFF. The CDR3 region has the DNA TGTGCCAGCAGACCGTTCATGAACACTGAAGCTTTCTTT.

The V call is TRBV4-2, the J call TRBJ2-1; D remains ambiguous. The CDR3 sequence is 15 residues long. The V gene's germline CDR1 is LGHNA and CDR2 YNFKEQ. Trimming pared 0 bases from V and 6 bases from J, leaving 12 bases between. The CDR3 loop reads CASSQDVLVRNEQFF. CDR3 DNA: TGTGCCAGCAGCCAAGATGTGCTAGTTCGCAATGAGCAGTTCTTC.

The V call is TRBV6-1, the J call TRBJ1-6; D is possibly TRBD1 (6 bases). Germline CDR1 is MNHNS and CDR2 is SASEGT. This CDR3 is 19 amino acids long. V lost 1 base to trimming and J lost 0 bases, with 16 bases between them. CDR3 in amino acids: CASSEGTVFLSSYNSPLHF. CDR3 bases: TGTGCCAGCAGTGAAGGGACAGTTTTCTTGAGCTCCTATAATTCACCCCTCCACTTT.

J is TRBJ2-7 and V is TRBV5-1, with TRBD1 matching 7 bases. Trimming took 5 bases from V and 6 from J; bases not matched to a gene: 17. There are 16 residues in the CDR3. Germline-derived CDR1 and CDR2 are SGHRS and YFSETQ. The chain's CDR3 is CASRGVGQRGSGEQYF. In nucleotides, the CDR3 is TGCGCCAGCAGAGGGGTGGGACAGAGGGGATCAGGCGAGCAGTACTTC. Supplemented by reference TRBV5-1 and TRBJ2-7, the full variable domain reads KAGVTQTPRYLIKTRGQQVTLSCSPISGHRSVSWYQQTPGQGLQFLFEYFSETQRNKGNFPGRFSGRQFSNSRSEMNVSTLELGDSALYLCASRGVGQRGSGEQYFGPGTRLTVT.

The CDR3: CASKGQGDYGYTF. DNA of the CDR3: TGTGCCAGTAAGGGACAGGGGGACTATGGCTACACCTTC. The chain uses TRBV19 and TRBJ1-2; the match to TRBD1 covers 11 bases. The germline V gene encodes CDR1 LNHDA and CDR2 SQIVND (reference sequence). Trimming removed 7 bases from V and 3 bases from J; junction bases left unmatched: 1. This CDR3 contains 13 residues.

CDR3 in amino acids: CASTRTPYSNQPQHF. CDR3 sequence (DNA): TGTGCCAGCACCCGGACACCGTATAGCAATCAGCCCCAGCATTTT. The chain combines TRBV28 with TRBJ1-5; maybe TRBD1 (5 bases). Germline values: CDR1 MDHEN, CDR2 SYDVKM. This CDR3 comprises 15 residues. Trimming pared 7 bases from V and 0 bases from J, leaving 13 bases between.

On this clone itself: Other nucleotide sequences from this sample produce the same CDR3. The V gene is TRBV9, the J gene TRBJ2-3, with 11 positions matching TRBD2. The CDR3 spans 15 residues. Per germline, CDR1 SGDLS and CDR2 YYNGEE. Trimming at V came to 0 bases and at J to 6 bases, leaving 3 bases not matched to a gene. The CDR3 DNA is TGTGCCAGCAGCGTAGTAGCGGGGGGGACGGATACGCAGTATTTT. It yields the protein CASSVVAGGTDTQYF.

J is TRBJ2-3 and V is TRBV7-6; 14 positions agree with TRBD2. The CDR3 sequence is 18 residues long. J lost 2 bases, V lost 4 bases, and 8 bases had no gene match. Germline V CDR1 and CDR2: SGHVS, FNYEAQ. The CDR3 DNA reads TGTGCCAGCAGCTGGAGACTAGCGGGAGGGCCTCCCACAGATACGCAGTATTTT. Protein sequence: CASSWRLAGGPPTDTQYF. The variable domain in full, with the rest retrieved from reference TRBV7-6 and TRBJ2-3, is GAGVSQSPRYKVTKRGQDVALRCDPISGHVSLYWYRQALGQGPEFLTYFNYEAQQDKSGLPNDRFSAERPEGSISTLTIQRTEQRDSAMYRCASSWRLAGGPPTDTQYFGPGTRLTVL.

The chain is built from TRBV5-8 and TRBJ1-2, with D perhaps matching TRBD1 (5 bases). Germline loops: CDR1 SGHTS, CDR2 YDEGEE. V lost 4 bases and J lost 8, with 12 bases in between. The CDR3 extends over 12 amino acids. For the CDR3, the DNA is TGTGCCAGCAGCCTCGGGACTCGAGGCTACACCTTC. The encoded protein is CASSLGTRGYTF. Complete variable domain (other parts from reference TRBV5-8 and TRBJ1-2): EAGVTQSPTHLIKTRGQQATLRCSPISGHTSVYWYQQALGLGLQFLLWYDEGEERNRGNFPPRFSGRQFPNYSSELNVNALELEDSALYLCASSLGTRGYTFGSGTRLTVV.

Worth noting for this clone: Different DNA sequences within this sample yield the same CDR3. The chain joins TRBV9 to TRBJ2-3; 7 bases agree with TRBD2. From germline, CDR1 is SGDLS and CDR2 YYNGEE. J was trimmed by 1 base and V by 0 bases; bases with no gene match: 2. The CDR3 has 15 amino acids. CDR3 nucleotide sequence: TGTGCCAGCAGCGTAGTTGCGGGGGGCACAGATACGCAGTATTTT. Amino acid sequence: CASSVVAGGTDTQYF.

This clone came up a few times. This chain links TRBV11-2 with TRBJ2-5; D perhaps matches TRBD2 (5 bases). V was trimmed by 3 bases and J by 6 bases, leaving 14 bases between them. The germline CDR1 and CDR2 sequences are SGHAT and FQNNGV. The CDR3 contains 14 residues. The CDR3, as DNA: TGTGCCAGCAGCTTCCAGGTTGGGAGTAAGACCCAGTACTTC. Amino acid sequence: CASSFQVGSKTQYF.

The V and J genes are TRBV11-2 and TRBJ1-3; TRBD1 is a possible D gene (6 bases). The CDR3 has 16 amino acids. CDR1 is SGHAT, CDR2 FQNNGV, per germline. Trimming took off 1 base at V and 7 bases at J, with 17 bases between the two ends. The CDR3 nucleotides read TGTGCCAGCAGCTTAGTTCCCAGGGGCCCTTTCAACACCATATATTTT. It encodes CASSLVPRGPFNTIYF.

The chain carries TRBV10-3 and TRBJ1-2; no clear D. Germline CDR1 and CDR2: ENHRY and SYGVKD. CDR3 size: 14 residues. Trimming took 2 bases from V and 1 from J, leaving 8 bases between them. CDR3 residues: CAISEGRSNYGYTF. The CDR3 DNA is TGTGCCATCAGTGAGGGGCGCAGTAACTATGGCTACACCTTC.

The chain joins TRBV19 to TRBJ2-5; possibly TRBD1 for D (5 bases). Germline V gene sequence: CDR1 LNHDA, CDR2 SQIVND (reference sequence). V shed 4 bases and J shed 2 bases, with 8 bases lying between them. CDR3 length: 13 residues. The CDR3, as DNA: TGTGCCAGTAGTACAGGGCCGCAAGAGACCCAGTACTTC. Translated: CASSTGPQETQYF.

Turning to this clone: An end of the junction does not agree with germline; a read error may underlie this. The V and J genes are TRBV2 and TRBJ2-3; the D call may be TRBD1 or TRBD2 (5 bases each). The CDR3 totals 12 residues. Per germline, CDR1 SNHLY and CDR2 FYNNEI. DNA for the CDR3: TGTGCCAGCAGTGTGGGACCGTTGATCAGAAATTTT. Its protein product is CASSVGPLIRNF. Drawing the rest from reference TRBV2 and TRBJ2-3, the complete variable domain is EPEVTQTPSHQVTQMGQEVILRCVPISNHLYFYWYRQILGQKVEFLVSFYNNEISEKSEIFDDQFSVERPDGSNFTLKIRSTKLEDSAMYFCASSVGPLIRNFGPGTRLTVL.

In its sample, this clone is medium-sized. At one end the junction does not follow the germline gene, possibly because of a read error. This CDR3 is CACRVQLYGQPQHF. The DNA of the CDR3 is TGTGCCTGCAGGGTACAGTTATATGGTCAGCCCCAGCATTTT. V usage is TRBV9 and J usage is TRBJ1-5; D is perhaps TRBD1 (5 bases). Per the germline V gene, CDR1 is SGDLS and CDR2 is YYNGEE. The CDR3 is 14 amino acids.